This T cell receptor beta chain was identified during a study of Ad26.COV2.S vaccination and SARS-CoV-2 variants. Germline V gene data show CDR1 as SQVTM and CDR2 as ANQGSEA. Deletions cut 5 bases from V and 2 bases from J, with 13 bases between. The CDR3 contains 13 residues. Study findings and constraints: Post-vaccination spike-specific CD8+ and CD4+ T cell responses reportedly had substantial breadth. Vaccine recipients surpassed placebo recipients in spike-specific TCR breadth.

About this clone itself: Its antigen is as yet unknown.

The sample's treatment: around 19 received Ad26.COV2.S at low or high dose, single or two shots; about 5 received placebo; per-sample allocation not given. Samples were taken on day 63 after the first vaccine or placebo injection. Some clones are missing from TCRdb's copy, which holds only in-frame ones; the method was immunoSEQ multiplex PCR. The sample carries fewer than 400,000 clones, approximately 86% recorded once. J is TRBJ2-7 and V is TRBV29-1; D might be TRBD2 (5 bases). The specimen comprised peripheral blood, sampled in a trial of Ad26.COV2.S vaccine versus placebo. The sequence was obtained from a person between 18 and 65 years old who received the Ad26.COV2.S COVID-19 vaccine or a placebo. CDR3 in DNA: TGCAGCGTTCGTAGGTACGGGACCTACGAGCAGTACTTC. Translating it yields CSVRRYGTYEQYF.